This T cell receptor beta chain is from a study of blood T cells in healthy people across ages. Trimming shortened V by 6 bases and J by 4 bases, and 11 bases separated the two germline ends. The CDR3 covers 12 residues. Germline CDR1 reads SQVTM; CDR2 reads ANQGSEA. With a J-beta primer mix and a sample-barcoded 5' primer, a second PCR ran about 7 to 11 cycles. Each CDR3 protein is one row after TCRdb ran MiXCR on the 5' RACE reads. The sample carries over 600,000 distinct CDR3 sequences, roughly 20% recorded once. The clonotype comes from a man between 65 and 85 years old in good health. Input material: blood. J is TRBJ2-3 and V is TRBV29-1, with D possibly matching TRBD2 (5 bases). Here the CDR3 reads CSVRGLADTQYF. In DNA, the CDR3 is TGCAGCGTCCGAGGACTGGCAGATACGCAGTATTTT.